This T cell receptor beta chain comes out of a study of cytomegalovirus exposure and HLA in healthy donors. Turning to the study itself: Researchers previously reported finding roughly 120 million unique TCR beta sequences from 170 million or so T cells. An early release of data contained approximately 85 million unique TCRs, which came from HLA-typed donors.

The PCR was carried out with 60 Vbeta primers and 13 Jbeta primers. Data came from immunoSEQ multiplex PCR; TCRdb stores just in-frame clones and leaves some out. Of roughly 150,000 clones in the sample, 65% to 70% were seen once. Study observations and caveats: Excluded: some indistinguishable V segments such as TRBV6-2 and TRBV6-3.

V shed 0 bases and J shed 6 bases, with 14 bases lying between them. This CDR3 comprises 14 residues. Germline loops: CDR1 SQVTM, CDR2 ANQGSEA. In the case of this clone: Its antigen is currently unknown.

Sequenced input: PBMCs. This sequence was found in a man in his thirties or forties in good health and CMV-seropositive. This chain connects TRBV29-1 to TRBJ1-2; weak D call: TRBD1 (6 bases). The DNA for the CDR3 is TGCAGCGTTGAAGATTTGGGGGGGCGCAATGGCTACACCTTC. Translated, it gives CSVEDLGGRNGYTF.